The rows below give T cell receptor beta chains drawn from one sample of a study of long-term antiretroviral therapy in people with HIV. Only in-frame clones appear in the TCRdb table, and some are missing; sequencing was by immunoSEQ multiplex PCR. The sample yields 20,000 to 25,000 clones, about 83% seen once. Sequences were derived from unsorted PBMCs, sampled 3 years after starting antiretroviral therapy. Receptors were obtained from a man between 18 and 29 years old with HIV. Each CDR3 is given with its conserved first and last residue. The order of the fields is D gene, clone size, V gene, J gene, CDR3 protein, CDR3 DNA. The D gene is left open where the match is weak. Clone size is shown for a subset of rows, as once, few, many or a class of expanded clone.

>.|few|TRBV19|TRBJ1-6
CASNQLLNSPLHF
TGTGCCAGTAATCAACTGCTTAATTCACCCCTCCACTTT
>.|.|TRBV4-1|TRBJ2-2
CASSQERLSGELFF
TGCGCCAGCAGCCAAGAAAGGCTTAGTGGGGAGCTGTTTTTT
>TRBD1|once|TRBV6-5|TRBJ1-5
CASRSGTGHLPQHF
TGTGCCAGCAGGTCCGGGACAGGGCATCTGCCCCAGCATTTT
>TRBD2|.|TRBV5-1|TRBJ2-5
CASSLSLAGGETQYF
TGCGCCAGCAGCTTGTCGCTAGCGGGGGGGGAGACCCAGTACTTC
>.|.|TRBV18|TRBJ1-3
CASSPARDTIYF
TGTGCCAGCTCACCAGCGCGAGACACCATATATTTT
>.|few|TRBV7-6|TRBJ2-7
CASSLAPAVYEQYF
TGTGCCAGCAGCTTAGCTCCAGCGGTCTACGAGCAGTACTTC
>TRBD1|.|TRBV27|TRBJ1-2
CASRTQGNYGYTF
TGTGCCAGCAGGACACAGGGGAACTATGGCTACACCTTC
>TRBD1|.|TRBV19|TRBJ1-2
CASIRQGKGYGYTF
TGTGCCAGTATTAGACAGGGGAAGGGCTATGGCTACACCTTC
>TRBD1|.|TRBV2|TRBJ2-5
CASRATGGVETQYF
TGTGCCAGCAGAGCGACAGGGGGTGTTGAGACCCAGTACTTC
>TRBD2|once|TRBV5-1|TRBJ2-2
CASSLESGAFSGELFF
TGCGCCAGCAGCTTGGAAAGCGGGGCCTTCTCCGGGGAGCTGTTTTTT
>TRBD1|.|TRBV30|TRBJ1-3
CAWSTTNQGDTIYF
TGTGCCTGGAGTACAACCAATCAGGGGGACACCATATATTTT
>.|.|TRBV4-1|TRBJ2-2
CASSRKDMGFTGELFF
TGCGCCAGCAGCCGAAAGGACATGGGATTCACCGGGGAGCTGTTTTTT
>TRBD2|.|TRBV5-1|TRBJ2-5
CASDPGGQETQYF
TGCGCCAGCGATCCGGGGGGACAAGAGACCCAGTACTTC
>.|.|TRBV7-8|TRBJ2-5
CASSSTWAQYF
TGTGCCAGCAGCTCCACTTGGGCCCAGTACTTC
>TRBD2|.|TRBV7-3|TRBJ2-5
CASSPSGGGETQYF
TGTGCCAGCAGCCCTAGCGGGGGTGGTGAGACCCAGTACTTC
>TRBD1|.|TRBV5-1|TRBJ2-7
CASSKDREYEQYF
TGCGCCAGCAGCAAGGACAGGGAGTACGAGCAGTACTTC
>.|.|TRBV7-9|TRBJ1-1
CASSLDETTEAFF
TGTGCCAGCAGCTTAGACGAGACAACTGAAGCTTTCTTT
>.|.|TRBV2|TRBJ2-1
CASSDRNEQFF
TGTGCCAGCAGTGACAGGAATGAGCAGTTCTTC
>.|.|TRBV30|TRBJ2-5
CASTTGGETQYF
TGTGCCTCGACAACTGGGGGGGAGACCCAGTACTTC
>TRBD1|.|TRBV27|TRBJ2-1
CASSSSSTGEYEQFF
TGTGCCAGCAGTTCAAGCTCGACAGGGGAGTATGAGCAGTTCTTC
>.|.|TRBV5-4|TRBJ2-7
CASSLGPTTYEQYF
TGTGCCAGCAGCTTGGGACCGACTACCTACGAGCAGTACTTC
>.|.|TRBV19|TRBJ2-2
CASRTGLNTGELFF
TGTGCCAGCCGTACAGGGCTTAACACCGGGGAGCTGTTTTTT
>.|once|TRBV6-5|TRBJ1-2
CASSYSADNYGYTF
TGTGCCAGCAGTTACTCGGCGGATAACTATGGCTACACCTTC
>.|.|TRBV5-4|TRBJ1-1
CASSYQGPGTEAFF
TGTGCCAGCAGCTACCAGGGGCCGGGAACTGAAGCTTTCTTT
>.|.|TRBV4-2|TRBJ2-1
CASSQIAGSTYNEQFF
TGTGCCAGCAGCCAAATAGCAGGGAGTACCTACAATGAGCAGTTCTTC
>.|.|TRBV18|TRBJ2-5
CASSPGAETQYF
TGTGCCAGCTCACCGGGAGCCGAGACCCAGTACTTC
>.|.|TRBV13|TRBJ1-4
CASKVGGTNEKLFF
TGTGCCAGCAAAGTCGGGGGAACTAATGAAAAACTGTTTTTT
>.|.|TRBV7-9|TRBJ1-1
CASARPARVEAFF
TGTGCCAGCGCCCGCCCGGCTCGAGTTGAAGCTTTCTTT
>TRBD1|few|TRBV5-1|TRBJ2-7
CASSLRTGSYEQYF
TGCGCCAGCAGCTTGCGGACAGGCTCCTACGAGCAGTACTTC
>.|.|TRBV7-9|TRBJ2-3
CASSLATPLVTDTQYF
TGTGCCAGCAGCTTAGCGACTCCGCTCGTCACAGATACGCAGTATTTT
>.|.|TRBV10-3|TRBJ1-2
CAISASGGKYGYTF
TGTGCCATCAGTGCCTCCGGGGGCAAGTATGGCTACACCTTC
>TRBD2|.|TRBV7-9|TRBJ2-3
CASSVLAGETDTQYF
TGTGCCAGCAGCGTCCTAGCGGGGGAAACAGATACGCAGTATTTT
>.|once|TRBV4-1|TRBJ1-6
CASSLSFEPSPLHF
TGCGCCAGCAGCCTCTCTTTTGAGCCCTCACCCCTCCACTTT
>.|once|TRBV18|TRBJ2-7
CASSQAAGGSYEQYF
TGTGCCAGCTCACAAGCAGCAGGCGGCTCCTACGAGCAGTACTTC
>.|.|TRBV7-9|TRBJ1-1
CASIEGTEAFF
TGTGCCAGCATCGAGGGGACTGAAGCTTTCTTT
>.|.|TRBV14|TRBJ1-2
CASSQDHRSDYTF
TGTGCCAGCAGCCAAGATCATAGGAGCGACTACACCTTC
>.|.|TRBV28|TRBJ2-5
CASSLLPTEETQYF
TGTGCCAGCAGTTTGCTTCCGACGGAAGAGACCCAGTACTTC
>.|once|TRBV19|TRBJ1-5
CASSVVSDSNQPQHF
TGTGCCAGTAGTGTGGTTTCGGATAGCAATCAGCCCCAGCATTTT
>.|.|TRBV19|TRBJ1-2
CASSITQGNYGYTF
TGTGCCAGTAGTATAACCCAGGGGAACTATGGCTACACCTTC
>.|few|TRBV7-3|TRBJ1-1
CASSLNWGGTEAFF
TGTGCCAGCAGCTTAAACTGGGGAGGCACTGAAGCTTTCTTT
>TRBD1|.|TRBV20-1|TRBJ1-1
CSAHRGTEAFF
TGCAGTGCTCACAGGGGTACCGAAGCTTTCTTT
>.|.|TRBV18|TRBJ1-1
CASSPQNTEAFF
TGTGCCAGCTCACCCCAGAACACTGAAGCTTTCTTT
>.|.|TRBV5-8|TRBJ1-2
CASSNLDGYTF
TGTGCCAGCAGCAACCTCGATGGCTACACCTTC